A selection of T cell receptor beta chains follows, all from one sample in a study of CD8+ T cells in alopecia areata. Only in-frame clones appear in the TCRdb table, and some are missing; sequencing was by immunoSEQ multiplex PCR. The table lists more than 95,000 clones, 35% to 40% of them singletons. The specimen was CD4+ T cells sorted from blood. The receptors were gathered from a human donor with alopecia areata. Both conserved end residues are trimmed from each CDR3.

j_call | v_call | cdr3_aa
TRBJ2-3 | TRBV2 | ATPGQGRLNTQY
TRBJ2-1 | TRBV7-2 | ASSLTGGGAYNEQF
TRBJ2-1 | TRBV30 | ACLGQGAYNEQF
TRBJ2-1 | TRBV5-6 | ASSSSGEGQF
TRBJ2-1 | TRBV30 | AQDYGLSINEQF
TRBJ2-5 | TRBV28 | ASSQQIRGETQY
TRBJ2-1 | TRBV7-2 | ASSYRGRGIREQF
TRBJ2-7 | TRBV28 | ASSLPRQGAWH
TRBJ1-1 | TRBV27 | ASSPSPKRQDKNTEAF
TRBJ1-5 | TRBV29-1 | SVGFTANQPQH
TRBJ2-1 | TRBV5-1 | ASSRNPGLAGDNEQF
TRBJ1-4 | TRBV7-6 | ASSLRATNEKLF
TRBJ1-5 | TRBV19 | ASSTRQGPQH
TRBJ1-3 | TRBV29-1 | SAEQLGTIY
TRBJ1-1 | TRBV29-1 | SVSDRQPEGLAF
TRBJ1-3 | TRBV29-1 | SVQGATGNTIY
TRBJ2-7 | TRBV30 | AWKPRGLANYEQY
TRBJ2-3 | TRBV30 | AWNDWTSGRAWAQY
TRBJ2-1 | TRBV30 | AWTGGTVPV